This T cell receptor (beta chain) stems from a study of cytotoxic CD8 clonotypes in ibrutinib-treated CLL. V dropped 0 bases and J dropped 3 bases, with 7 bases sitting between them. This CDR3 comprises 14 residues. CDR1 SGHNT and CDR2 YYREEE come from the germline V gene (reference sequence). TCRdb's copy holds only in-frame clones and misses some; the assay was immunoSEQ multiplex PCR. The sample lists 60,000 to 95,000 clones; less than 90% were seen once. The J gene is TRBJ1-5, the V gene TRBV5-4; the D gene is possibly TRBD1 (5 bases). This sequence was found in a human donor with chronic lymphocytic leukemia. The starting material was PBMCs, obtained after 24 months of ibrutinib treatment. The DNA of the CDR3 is TGTGCCAGCAGCTTGGGGGGCCTCAATCAGCCCCAGCATTTT. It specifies CASSLGGLNQPQHF.